This TCR beta chain was obtained from a study of blood T cell repertoires in COVID-19. Study-wide background: The samples span acute and convalescent COVID-19 from the United States, Italy and Spain. In each case, the material was cDNA or gDNA derived from T cells, B-cell-depleted T cells, or PBMCs.

In regard to this clone: Other DNA sequences within the sample encode an identical CDR3.

V dropped 5 bases and J dropped 2 bases, with 11 bases sitting between them. This CDR3 has 14 residues. CDR1 is SGHNT and CDR2 is YYREEE in the germline V gene (reference sequence). Per the original data handling: Estimates of nucleated cell counts were drawn from the amplification of reference gene primers. TCRdb's copy holds only in-frame clones and misses some; the assay was immunoSEQ multiplex PCR. The V and J calls and clone size come from that table; D and trimming were worked out from the DNA. This table holds about 260,000 clones, approximately 90% found once. Sequenced: peripheral blood. The sequence derives from a woman aged 40 to 50 with acute or convalescent COVID-19. V usage is TRBV5-4 and J usage is TRBJ1-5; D gene unclear. The CDR3 sequence: CASSLAGGNQPQHF. The CDR3, as DNA: TGTGCCAGCAGTCTGGCGGGTGGCAATCAGCCCCAGCATTTT.